The rows below give T cell receptor beta chains drawn from one sample of a study of CD8+CD57+ T cells in acquired aplastic anemia. MiXCR, applied by TCRdb to the reads, yields one record per CDR3 protein. The data hold 150,000 to 200,000 distinct CDR3 sequences, with about three fifths observed a single time. Material: sorted CD4+, CD8+, or CD8+CD57+ T cells (not recorded which) from PBMCs. The receptors stem from a human donor with aplastic anemia. Both conserved end residues are part of each CDR3. A D gene is named only where the DNA matches it firmly. Not every row has a clone size; where given, it reads once, few, many or a size class.

size	D	V	J	CDR3	DNA
NA	TRBD1	TRBV7-2	TRBJ1-4	CASSGQGGENEKLFF	TGTGCCAGCAGCGGACAGGGGGGTGAAAATGAAAAACTGTTTTTT
many	NA	TRBV9	TRBJ1-4	CASSPLPGKDEKLFF	TGTGCCAGCAGCCCGCTCCCAGGGAAGGATGAAAAACTGTTTTTT
many	TRBD1	TRBV29-1	TRBJ2-2	CSVEPRDRNTGELFF	TGCAGCGTTGAACCCAGGGACAGGAACACCGGGGAGCTGTTTTTT
many	NA	TRBV6-1	TRBJ1-1	CASTKRGYDTEAFF	TGTGCCAGCACCAAGCGGGGTTACGACACTGAAGCTTTCTTT
NA	TRBD1	TRBV5-1	TRBJ2-4	CASSLGTDENIQYF	TGCGCCAGCAGCCTAGGGACAGACGAAAACATTCAGTACTTC
NA	NA	TRBV25-1	TRBJ2-1	CASSESLGIRNEQFF	TGTGCCAGCAGTGAATCCCTCGGGATTCGGAATGAGCAGTTCTTC
NA	TRBD1	TRBV5-1	TRBJ1-4	CASSYRGYEKLFF	TGCGCCAGCAGCTACAGGGGGTACGAAAAACTGTTTTTT
NA	NA	TRBV24-1	TRBJ2-3	CATNQASTDTQYF	TGTGCCACCAACCAGGCGTCCACGGATACGCAGTATTTT
many	NA	TRBV29-1	TRBJ2-1	CSVGSGEREQFF	TGCAGCGTTGGATCCGGGGAGCGTGAGCAGTTCTTC
NA	TRBD1	TRBV2	TRBJ2-3	CATSDERTGGADTQYF	TGTGCCACCAGTGATGAGAGGACAGGGGGGGCAGATACGCAGTATTTT
NA	TRBD1	TRBV20-1	TRBJ2-5	CSASGTGSQETQYF	TGCAGTGCCTCCGGGACAGGGAGCCAAGAGACCCAGTACTTC
NA	NA	TRBV7-9	TRBJ1-2	CASSLGQIDTF	TGTGCCAGCAGCTTAGGACAGATAGACACCTTC
NA	TRBD1	TRBV29-1	TRBJ1-1	CSVERGLDTEAFF	TGCAGCGTTGAAAGGGGGCTGGACACTGAAGCTTTCTTT
NA	NA	TRBV7-9	TRBJ2-6	CASSFTGTTLSGANVLTF	TGTGCCAGCAGCTTTACCGGGACAACCCTCTCTGGGGCCAACGTCCTGACTTTC
few	NA	TRBV2	TRBJ1-6	CASSDRGGRSINSPLHF	TGTGCCAGCAGTGATAGGGGTGGGCGCTCGATTAATTCACCCCTCCACTTT
NA	NA	TRBV6-4	TRBJ1-5	CASSVGSNQPQHF	TGTGCCAGCAGTGTAGGTTCAAATCAGCCCCAGCATTTT
NA	NA	TRBV12-3/TRBV12-4	TRBJ1-5	CASSLAREWGNQPQHF	TGTGCCAGCAGTTTAGCGCGCGAGTGGGGCAATCAGCCCCAGCATTTT
once	NA	TRBV9	TRBJ2-2	CASSVGGTYTGELFF	TGTGCCAGCAGCGTTGGGGGGACGTACACCGGGGAGCTGTTTTTT
NA	NA	TRBV10-1	TRBJ2-7	CAIYGQGPRSGSYEQYF	TGTGCCATCTATGGGCAGGGCCCTAGGAGCGGCTCCTACGAGCAGTACTTC
NA	TRBD2	TRBV7-8	TRBJ2-3	CASSRLAGGMDTQYF	TGTGCCAGCAGCCGGTTAGCGGGGGGGATGGATACGCAGTATTTT
NA	NA	TRBV12-5	TRBJ2-1	CASGPGEQFF	TGTGCTAGTGGCCCCGGTGAGCAGTTCTTC
NA	NA	TRBV29-1	TRBJ2-7	CSVEGSSLAQYF	TGCAGCGTTGAAGGCTCCAGCTTGGCGCAGTACTTC
few	TRBD2	TRBV7-7	TRBJ2-2	CASSPSGRGNTGELFF	TGTGCTAGCAGCCCTAGCGGGAGGGGGAACACCGGGGAGCTGTTTTTT
NA	NA	TRBV19	TRBJ2-5	CASSNTRETQYF	TGTGCCAGTAGTAATACTAGGGAGACCCAGTACTTC
NA	NA	TRBV10-3	TRBJ1-6	CAGGVGSPLHF	TGTGCCGGTGGGGTGGGTTCACCCCTCCACTTT
NA	TRBD2	TRBV7-9	TRBJ2-5	CASKLSGGNQETQYF	TGTGCCTCCAAACTCAGCGGGGGGAACCAAGAGACCCAGTACTTC
NA	NA	TRBV7-3	TRBJ1-2	CASSFFGQGYGYTF	TGTGCCAGCAGCTTTTTTGGTCAGGGTTATGGCTACACCTTC
many	NA	TRBV2	TRBJ2-3	CASALESGTDTQYF	TGTGCCAGTGCACTCGAGTCGGGGACAGATACGCAGTATTTT
NA	TRBD1	TRBV15	TRBJ2-4	CANGKDRGRENIQYF	TGTGCCAATGGGAAAGACAGGGGGCGCGAAAACATTCAGTACTTC
NA	TRBD1	TRBV7-3	TRBJ1-6	CAGTGSLNSPLHF	TGTGCCGGGACAGGCAGCCTTAATTCACCCCTCCACTTT
NA	TRBD1	TRBV5-1	TRBJ1-4	CASSLGGQNEKLFF	TGCGCCAGCAGCTTGGGGGGACAGAATGAAAAACTGTTTTTT
NA	NA	TRBV12-3/TRBV12-4	TRBJ2-1	CASSHVNEQFF	TGTGCCAGCAGCCATGTCAATGAGCAGTTCTTC
NA	NA	TRBV10-3	TRBJ2-7	CAISESFYEQYF	TGTGCCATCAGTGAGTCGTTCTACGAGCAGTACTTC
NA	TRBD2	TRBV19	TRBJ2-7	CASSLTSGSHYEQYF	TGTGCCAGTAGTCTGACTAGCGGGAGTCACTACGAGCAGTACTTC
NA	NA	TRBV5-6	TRBJ1-1	CASSLHRLLNTEAFF	TGTGCCAGCAGCTTGCACAGGCTGCTAAACACTGAAGCTTTCTTT
NA	TRBD1	TRBV7-6	TRBJ2-7	CASSSDRVHYEQYF	TGTGCCAGCAGCTCGGACAGGGTCCACTACGAGCAGTACTTC
NA	TRBD2	TRBV7-8	TRBJ2-7	CASSLSITAGDYEQYF	TGTGCCAGCAGCTTATCGATCACAGCGGGAGACTACGAGCAGTACTTC